The 5 T cell receptor beta chains below come from one sample, sequenced in a study of OX40 agonist ivuxolimab in advanced cancers. The method was immunoSEQ multiplex PCR; TCRdb's version includes in-frame clones alone and lacks a portion of them. The sample consists of tens of thousands of clones, approximately 91% of them appearing once. The sequencing here drew on CD4+ or CD8+ T cells sorted from blood, taken in a trial of the OX40 agonist ivuxolimab. These receptors all come from an adult with an advanced solid tumor such as melanoma, head and neck, liver or kidney cancer.

The chain has TRBV7-3 and TRBJ2-7; possible D gene TRBD1, 6 bases. The CDR3 is made up of 13 amino acids. V was cut by 5 bases and J by 6 bases, with 14 bases left in between. Germline V gene lookup returns CDR1 SGHTA and CDR2 FQGTGA. The CDR3 nucleotides are TGTGCCAGCAGCCAGGGGCCCGATCGCGAGCAGTACTTC. It codes for CASSQGPDREQYF.

The chain recombines TRBV19 with TRBJ2-2, with TRBD1 identical over 8 bases. V lost 6 bases, J lost 6 bases, and 6 bases stayed unmatched. This CDR3 comprises 14 residues. The germline V gene has CDR1 LNHDA and CDR2 SQIVND (reference sequence). CDR3 in amino acids: CASSGLQGAGELFF. For the CDR3, the DNA is TGTGCCAGTAGCGGGCTACAGGGGGCCGGGGAGCTGTTTTTT. Using reference TRBV19 and TRBJ2-2 for the parts outside the CDR3, the full variable domain is DGGITQSPKYLFRKEGQNVTLSCEQNLNHDAMYWYRQDPGQGLRLIYYSQIVNDFQKGDIAEGYSVSREKKESFPLTVTSAQKNPTAFYLCASSGLQGAGELFFGEGSRLTVL.

J is TRBJ2-7 and V is TRBV4-2; 7 bases map to TRBD1. The CDR3 spans 14 residues. The germline CDR1 and CDR2 sequences are LGHNA and YNFKEQ. Germline trimming cut 5 bases from V and 9 bases from J; bases unmatched to any gene: 13. CDR3 in amino acids: CASSLDRTVWGQYF. CDR3 in DNA: TGTGCCAGCAGCTTGGACAGGACTGTATGGGGGCAGTACTTC.

This rearrangement joins TRBV6-5 to TRBJ2-3; D gene unclear. V lost 6 bases and J lost 4, with 14 bases in between. In germline, CDR1 is MNHEY, CDR2 SVGAGI. The CDR3 is 14 amino acids. The CDR3 reads CASSRYWESDTQYF. DNA for the CDR3: TGTGCCAGCAGCCGATATTGGGAATCAGATACGCAGTATTTT.

The gene calls are TRBV15 and TRBJ2-5, with D perhaps matching TRBD1 (5 bases). Germline CDR1 LNHNV, CDR2 YYDKDF (reference sequence). The germline V and J ends were trimmed by 3 bases and 3 bases, with 8 bases remaining between them. CDR3 length: 13 amino acids. The chain's CDR3 is CATSRGPEETQYF. DNA of the CDR3: TGTGCCACCAGCAGGGGGCCCGAAGAGACCCAGTACTTC.